This T cell receptor (beta chain) was sequenced in a study of tumor-infiltrating lymphocytes in localized non-small cell lung cancer. Sequenced by immunoSEQ multiplex PCR; TCRdb stores in-frame clones only, minus some. The repertoire holds fewer than 20,000 clones, approximately 70% seen once, with around 5.9% in the top ten. The sample consisted of lung tumor tissue. The TCR comes from a human donor with non-small cell lung cancer.

CDR3 in amino acids: CASSFPSRTGANVLTF. CDR3 in DNA: TGTGCCAGCAGCTTCCCCTCTAGAACTGGGGCCAACGTCCTGACTTTC. The gene calls are TRBV5-4 and TRBJ2-6; no firm D call. Trimming removed 2 bases from V and 2 bases from J, with 11 bases in between. The CDR3 has 16 residues. In germline, CDR1 is SGHNT, CDR2 YYREEE (reference sequence).